These 12 T cell receptor beta chains were all obtained from the same sample, sequenced in a study of neurological immune-mediated disorders. TCRdb called the 5' RACE reads again in MiXCR, with one record for every CDR3 protein. Of under 50,000 distinct CDR3 sequences listed, around 10% were seen once; the top ten hold 3% to 4.5%. The sequenced material came from CD4+ T cells from blood. The source of these receptors is a woman younger than 45 with HTLV-1-associated myelopathy (HAM/TSP).

The table lists this clonotype with many counts. The genes are TRBV20-1 and TRBJ2-1, with TRBD2 matching 12 bases. Germline V lookup: CDR1 DFQATT, CDR2 SNEGSKA (reference sequence). The CDR3 has 17 amino acids. V shed 0 bases and J 4 bases; nucleotides not matched to a gene: 7. This CDR3 reads CSARDPLAGGTYNEQFF. CDR3 in DNA: TGCAGTGCTAGAGATCCACTAGCGGGGGGCACTTACAATGAGCAGTTCTTC.

This rearrangement joins TRBV5-1 to TRBJ2-1; D is uncertain. CDR1 is SGHRS and CDR2 is YFSETQ in the germline V gene. The CDR3 is made up of 15 amino acids. Trimming pared 4 bases from V and 0 bases from J, leaving 11 bases between. The CDR3 here is CASSADGDSYNEQFF. Written as DNA, the CDR3 is TGCGCCAGCAGCGCGGACGGAGACTCCTACAATGAGCAGTTCTTC. Complete variable domain (other parts from reference TRBV5-1 and TRBJ2-1): KAGVTQTPRYLIKTRGQQVTLSCSPISGHRSVSWYQQTPGQGLQFLFEYFSETQRNKGNFPGRFSGRQFSNSRSEMNVSTLELGDSALYLCASSADGDSYNEQFFGPGTRLTVL.

This clonotype was found many times. This chain links TRBV5-1 with TRBJ1-1; weak D call: TRBD1 (5 bases). From germline, CDR1 is SGHRS and CDR2 YFSETQ. The CDR3 contains 17 residues. V was trimmed by 4 bases and J by 3 bases, leaving 22 bases between them. Here the CDR3 reads CASSRGSFGGYDTEAFF. Written as DNA, the CDR3 is TGCGCCAGCAGCCGGGGGTCCTTCGGGGGGTATGACACTGAAGCTTTCTTT.

In its sample, this clonotype was seen many times. The chain is built from TRBV5-1 and TRBJ2-7; 9 bases align to TRBD1. Germline V gives CDR1 SGHRS, CDR2 YFSETQ. CDR3 size: 15 residues. V lost 2 bases and J lost 6; bases outside the gene matches: 9. The CDR3 DNA follows: TGCGCCAGCAGCTTCTCGGGACAGGGCACCGGCGAGCAGTACTTC. This encodes CASSFSGQGTGEQYF.

This clonotype has more than one count but fewer than ten. The V and J genes are TRBV18 and TRBJ1-2, with 7 bases matching TRBD1. The CDR3 runs 12 residues. Germline CDR1 reads KGHSH; CDR2 reads LQKENI. V lost 6 bases to trimming and J lost 6 bases; unmatched junction nucleotides: 4. The CDR3: CASSSGGNGYTF. The CDR3 DNA sequence: TGTGCCAGCTCGTCAGGGGGTAATGGCTACACCTTC.

This clonotype was recorded many times. The rearrangement uses TRBV7-8 and TRBJ2-1; TRBD1 agrees at 9 bases. After removal of 5 bases from V and 6 bases from J, the junction contained 5 bases not matched to a gene. CDR3 length: 14 residues. Germline V gene data show CDR1 as SGHVS and CDR2 as FQNEAQ. CDR3: CASSRRDRVNEQFF. The DNA for the CDR3 is TGTGCCAGCAGCCGCCGGGACAGGGTCAATGAGCAGTTCTTC. The full variable domain, in which reference TRBV7-8 and TRBJ2-1 provide the parts outside the CDR3, is GAGVSQSPRYKVAKRGQDVALRCDPISGHVSLFWYQQALGQGPEFLTYFQNEAQLDKSGLPSDRFFAERPEGSVSTLKIQRTQQEDSAVYLCASSRRDRVNEQFFGPGTRLTVL.

This chain connects TRBV12-3 or TRBV12-4 to TRBJ2-2; possibly TRBD1 for D (7 bases). Between the trimmed V and J ends, which lost 4 bases and 3 bases, there was a span of 9 bases. CDR3 length equals 14 residues. The CDR3 nucleotides read TGTGCCAGCAGTTCCAGGGGGGACACCGGGGAGCTGTTTTTT. Translated: CASSSRGDTGELFF.

This clonotype has ten or more counts. The V call is TRBV5-6, the J call TRBJ2-7; D is possibly TRBD1 (6 bases). CDR1 is SGHDT and CDR2 is YYEEEE in the germline V gene. V lost 2 bases, J lost 7 bases, and 13 bases lay in between. This CDR3 region has 13 residues. The CDR3 DNA reads as TGTGCCAGCAGCTTCATCAGGGGCGGTGAGCAGTACTTC. It is translated as CASSFIRGGEQYF.

This clonotype came up many times. This chain uses TRBV20-1 with TRBJ1-1; D is uncertain. The CDR3 is 12 residues long. V was cut by 7 bases and J by 0 bases, with 9 bases left in between. Germline V gene data show CDR1 as DFQATT and CDR2 as SNEGSKA (reference sequence). CDR3 sequence: CSGCGMNTEAFF. The DNA for the CDR3 is TGCAGTGGGTGCGGAATGAACACTGAAGCTTTCTTT.

This clonotype showed up many times. The chain couples TRBV18 to TRBJ1-1; 8 nucleotides align to TRBD1. J gave up 5 bases and V 4 bases, and 15 bases lay outside the gene matches. CDR1 and CDR2 from the germline V gene are KGHSH and LQKENI. The CDR3 is made up of 17 amino acids. The CDR3 protein is CASSRQGQGMGGTEAFF. Written as DNA, the CDR3 is TGTGCCAGCTCACGACAAGGACAGGGAATGGGTGGGACTGAAGCTTTCTTT.

The table lists this clonotype with many counts. The V gene is TRBV6-2 or TRBV6-3, the J gene TRBJ1-1; 7 nucleotides align to TRBD1. Losses at the gene ends were 4 bases for V and 9 bases for J; bases not matched to a gene: 5. Looked up from germline, CDR1 is MNHEY and CDR2 is SVGEGT. This CDR3 has 12 amino acids. The CDR3 loop is CASSSPDRQAFF. CDR3 DNA: TGTGCCAGCAGTTCCCCGGACAGGCAAGCTTTCTTT.

The sample holds many counts of this clonotype. CDR3 sequence reads: CSASLGRGPKNIQYF. Here the CDR3 DNA reads TGCAGTGCTAGTCTCGGGCGGGGTCCTAAAAACATTCAGTACTTC. The chain is built from TRBV20-1 and TRBJ2-4; a possible D gene is TRBD2 (6 bases). The CDR3 is 15 amino acids. V was cut by 3 bases and J by 4 bases, with 16 bases left in between. Per germline, CDR1 DFQATT and CDR2 SNEGSKA (reference sequence).